This entry lists 21 T cell receptor beta chains sequenced from one sample in a study of blood T cell repertoires in COVID-19. Profiling relied on immunoSEQ multiplex PCR, and the TCRdb table lists in-frame clones only, not all of them. The table has some 95,000 clones, less than 85% seen once. The source material was peripheral blood. The receptor source for this set is a man aged 50 to 60 who had recovered from COVID-19.

J is TRBJ2-7 and V is TRBV4-1; tentative D call: TRBD2 (5 bases). In germline, CDR1 is MGHRA, CDR2 YSYEKL. The CDR3 spans 14 residues. Trimming took off 1 base at V and 6 bases at J, with 13 bases between the two ends. This chain's CDR3 is CASSQARGSSEQYF. Here the CDR3 DNA reads TGCGCCAGCAGCCAAGCCCGAGGGAGTTCCGAGCAGTACTTC.

The chain carries TRBV2 and TRBJ2-5; D might be TRBD1 (5 bases). In germline, CDR1 is SNHLY, CDR2 FYNNEI. The CDR3 contains 15 residues. Trimming removed 7 bases from V and 6 bases from J, with 21 bases in between. The CDR3 here is CASTVADKIMQTQYF. The CDR3 bases are TGTGCCAGCACCGTTGCGGACAAAATAATGCAGACCCAGTACTTC. The full variable domain, with the rest looked up from reference TRBV2 and TRBJ2-5, is EPEVTQTPSHQVTQMGQEVILRCVPISNHLYFYWYRQILGQKVEFLVSFYNNEISEKSEIFDDQFSVERPDGSNFTLKIRSTKLEDSAMYFCASTVADKIMQTQYFGPGTRLLVL.

V is TRBV24-1 and J is TRBJ2-6, with 9 bases that match TRBD2. The CDR3 has 16 amino acids. Trimming took 11 bases from V and 1 from J; bases not matched to a gene: 8. The germline V gene has CDR1 KGHDR and CDR2 SFDVKD. The CDR3 loop is CAITPTSGSGANVLTF. The CDR3 DNA is TGTGCCATCACCCCCACTAGCGGGTCTGGGGCCAACGTCCTGACTTTC.

In its sample, this clone was seen a few times. The chain carries TRBV5-4 and TRBJ2-3; possible D gene TRBD2, 5 bases. Germline V gene data show CDR1 as SGHNT and CDR2 as YYREEE (reference sequence). Trimming cost V 0 bases and J 3 bases, with 8 bases left between them. The CDR3 is made up of 14 amino acids. In DNA, the CDR3 is TGTGCCAGCAGCTTGGAGACGGGAACAGATACGCAGTATTTT. As protein: CASSLETGTDTQYF.

This clone was observed a handful of times. The chain couples TRBV19 to TRBJ2-7; TRBD1 matches at 8 bases. The trim removed 2 bases at V and 0 bases at J, leaving 3 bases unmatched. This CDR3 spans 15 amino acids. From germline, CDR1 is LNHDA and CDR2 SQIVND (reference sequence). The CDR3 sequence is CASSIKTGASYEQYF. In nucleotides, the CDR3 is TGTGCCAGTAGTATAAAGACAGGGGCCTCCTACGAGCAGTACTTC.

CDR3 in amino acids: CASSQDLAGRSYTF. CDR3 DNA sequence: TGTGCCAGCAGCCAAGATCTGGCAGGGCGTAGCTACACCTTC. The chain couples TRBV14 to TRBJ1-2; a possible D gene is TRBD1 (5 bases). Germline CDR1 is SGHDN and CDR2 is FVKESK. This CDR3 contains 14 residues. Between the trimmed V and J ends, which lost 0 bases and 9 bases, there was a span of 14 bases.

This chain connects TRBV30 to TRBJ1-6, with 8 nucleotides matching TRBD1. Germline V lookup: CDR1 GTSNPN, CDR2 SVGIG (reference sequence). CDR3 length: 14 residues. Trimming cost V 5 bases and J 4 bases; bases outside gene matches: 4. The chain's CDR3 is CAWSRDRYNSPLHF. The DNA for the CDR3 is TGTGCCTGGTCCCGGGACAGGTATAATTCACCCCTCCACTTT.

The chain is built from TRBV19 and TRBJ1-2; D is unresolved. The CDR3 runs 16 residues. Trimming removed 3 bases from V and 5 bases from J, with 19 bases in between. Per germline, CDR1 LNHDA and CDR2 SQIVND (reference sequence). CDR3 residues: CASSIPERSHLYGYTF. The CDR3 DNA sequence: TGTGCCAGTAGTATCCCCGAACGGAGCCACCTATATGGCTACACCTTC.

The chain links TRBV5-5 to TRBJ1-4; D is uncertain. The CDR3 loop spans 16 amino acids. V was shortened by 0 bases and J by 0 bases, with 9 bases between the two germline ends. The germline gives CDR1 SGHKS, CDR2 YYEKEE (reference sequence). CDR3 sequence (DNA): TGTGCCAGCAGCTTGGGTCAGGTCACAACTAATGAAAAACTGTTTTTT. It yields the protein CASSLGQVTTNEKLFF.

The chain recombines TRBV5-1 with TRBJ1-3, with no clear D. This CDR3 has 16 residues. Between the trimmed V and J ends, which lost 1 base and 0 bases, there was a span of 11 bases. Germline assignment: CDR1 SGHRS and CDR2 YFSETQ. The DNA of the CDR3 is TGCGCCAGCAGCTTGAATGCCGGAGCCTCTGGAAACACCATATATTTT. Its translation is CASSLNAGASGNTIYF. The full variable domain, rest sourced from reference TRBV5-1 and TRBJ1-3, is KAGVTQTPRYLIKTRGQQVTLSCSPISGHRSVSWYQQTPGQGLQFLFEYFSETQRNKGNFPGRFSGRQFSNSRSEMNVSTLELGDSALYLCASSLNAGASGNTIYFGEGSWLTVV.

The chain recombines TRBV10-3 with TRBJ2-7; 10 nucleotides agree with TRBD1. The V and J ends lost 6 bases and 3 bases, in that order; junction bases with no gene match: 5. Germline CDR1 reads ENHRY; CDR2 reads SYGVKD. This CDR3 is 14 amino acids long. Here the CDR3 DNA reads TGTGCCATCAGGGACCGGGACAGGGGCTACGAGCAGTACTTC. It translates to CAIRDRDRGYEQYF.

The chain employs TRBV6-5 and TRBJ2-7, with 8 nucleotides matching TRBD1. V lost 6 bases to trimming and J lost 4 bases; unmatched junction nucleotides: 8. Per germline, CDR1 MNHEY and CDR2 SVGAGI. The CDR3 covers 14 residues. The CDR3 loop is CASRAGTGVYEQYF. The CDR3 region has the DNA TGTGCCAGCAGGGCTGGGACAGGCGTTTACGAGCAGTACTTC.

The chain joins TRBV9 to TRBJ2-3; D is unclear. Per germline, CDR1 SGDLS and CDR2 YYNGEE. The CDR3 is made up of 14 amino acids. V was pared by 0 bases and J by 0 bases, with 5 bases between. CDR3 protein: CASSVAPSTDTQYF. CDR3 nucleotides: TGTGCCAGCAGCGTAGCCCCTAGCACAGATACGCAGTATTTT.

This rearrangement joins TRBV19 to TRBJ1-2; perhaps TRBD1 as D (6 bases). The CDR3 loop spans 12 amino acids. Trimming removed 9 bases from V and 7 bases from J, with 15 bases in between. Germline loops: CDR1 LNHDA, CDR2 SQIVND (reference sequence). The DNA of the CDR3 is TGTGCCAGCCGTGAGGGGGAGGGTGGCTACACCTTC. The encoded protein is CASREGEGGYTF.

The chain links TRBV5-6 to TRBJ2-3; 12 bases line up with TRBD2. The CDR3 runs 16 residues. Germline values: CDR1 SGHDT, CDR2 YYEEEE. Trimming cost V 3 bases and J 6 bases; bases outside gene matches: 8. The CDR3: CASSSSGRAVVDTQYF. The CDR3, as DNA: TGTGCCAGCAGCTCTAGCGGGAGGGCCGTAGTGGATACGCAGTATTTT. The full variable domain, rest sourced from reference TRBV5-6 and TRBJ2-3, is DAGVTQSPTHLIKTRGQQVTLRCSPKSGHDTVSWYQQALGQGPQFIFQYYEEEERQRGNFPDRFSGHQFPNYSSELNVNALLLGDSALYLCASSSSGRAVVDTQYFGPGTRLTVL.

The chain employs TRBV12-3 or TRBV12-4 and TRBJ1-4; 7 bases are shared with TRBD1. V was clipped by 6 bases and J by 6 bases; unmatched bases: 4. The CDR3 sequence is 13 residues long. CDR3 residues: CASSRQGHEKLFF. The CDR3 nucleotides are TGTGCCAGCAGCCGACAGGGACATGAAAAACTGTTTTTT.

The chain combines TRBV29-1 with TRBJ2-7, with a tentative D call TRBD1 (6 bases). Between the trimmed V and J ends, which lost 6 bases and 5 bases, there was a span of 14 bases. The germline CDR1 and CDR2 sequences are SQVTM and ANQGSEA. The CDR3 is 12 amino acids. CDR3 region: CSVARGKNEQYF. The DNA for the CDR3 is TGCAGCGTAGCCAGGGGAAAGAACGAGCAGTACTTC.

The chain links TRBV5-1 to TRBJ1-3, with 10 bases matching TRBD1. Germline CDR1 is SGHRS and CDR2 is YFSETQ. The CDR3 contains 17 residues. V shed 4 bases and J 4 bases; nucleotides not matched to a gene: 11. Here the CDR3 DNA reads TGCGCCAGCAGCGTATCTACCGGGACAGGGGTCGGAAACACCATATATTTT. Its protein is CASSVSTGTGVGNTIYF.

The genes are TRBV27 and TRBJ2-7, with D tentatively TRBD1 (6 bases). The CDR3 covers 13 residues. Germline loops: CDR1 MNHEY, CDR2 SMNVEV (reference sequence). Trimming removed 6 bases from V and 0 bases from J, with 9 bases in between. Written as DNA, the CDR3 is TGTGCCAGCAGCGGACAGTACTCCTACGAGCAGTACTTC. It encodes CASSGQYSYEQYF.

The chain employs TRBV9 and TRBJ2-3; possibly TRBD2 for D (5 bases). The CDR3 extends over 15 amino acids. The germline V gene has CDR1 SGDLS and CDR2 YYNGEE. Trimming took off 0 bases at V and 0 bases at J, with 8 bases between the two ends. The CDR3 spells CASSVVGVSTDTQYF. The CDR3, as DNA: TGTGCCAGCAGCGTAGTCGGGGTCAGCACAGATACGCAGTATTTT.

This sequence joins TRBV7-8 and TRBJ1-4; TRBD1 agrees at 8 bases. With V trimmed by 5 bases and J by 7 bases, 6 bases remained unmatched. Germline CDR1 is SGHVS and CDR2 is FQNEAQ. CDR3 length: 14 amino acids. CDR3 residues: CASSPQGASEKLFF. For the CDR3, the DNA is TGTGCCAGCAGCCCGCAGGGGGCGAGTGAAAAACTGTTTTTT.